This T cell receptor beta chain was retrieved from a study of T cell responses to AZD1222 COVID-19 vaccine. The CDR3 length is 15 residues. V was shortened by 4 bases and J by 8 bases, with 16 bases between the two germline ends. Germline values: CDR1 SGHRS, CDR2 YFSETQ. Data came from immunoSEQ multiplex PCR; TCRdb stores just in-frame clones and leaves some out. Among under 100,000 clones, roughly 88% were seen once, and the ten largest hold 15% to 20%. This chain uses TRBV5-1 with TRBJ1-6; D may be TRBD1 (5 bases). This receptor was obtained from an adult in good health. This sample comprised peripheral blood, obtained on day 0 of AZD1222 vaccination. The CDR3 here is CASSASGTKDSPLHF. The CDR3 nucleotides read TGCGCCAGCAGCGCCTCCGGGACCAAGGATTCACCCCTCCACTTT.